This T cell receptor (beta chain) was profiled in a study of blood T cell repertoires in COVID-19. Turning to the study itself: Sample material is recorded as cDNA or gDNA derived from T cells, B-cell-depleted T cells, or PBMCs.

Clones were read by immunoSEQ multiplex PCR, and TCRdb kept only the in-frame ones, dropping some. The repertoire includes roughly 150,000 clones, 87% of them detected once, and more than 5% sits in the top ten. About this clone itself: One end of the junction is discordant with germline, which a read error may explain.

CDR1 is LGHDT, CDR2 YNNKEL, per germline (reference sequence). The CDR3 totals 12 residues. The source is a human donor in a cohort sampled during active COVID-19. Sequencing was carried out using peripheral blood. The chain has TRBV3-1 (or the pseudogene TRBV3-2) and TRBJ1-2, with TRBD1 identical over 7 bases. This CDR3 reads CASSQGDRVCFF. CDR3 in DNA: TGTGCCAGCAGCCAAGGAGACAGGGTATGCTTCTTC.